These 29 T cell receptor beta chains came from one sample sequenced in a study of blood T cells in healthy people across ages. Combining a sample-barcoded 5' primer with a J-beta primer mix, a second PCR ran for roughly 7 to 11 cycles. TCRdb independently ran MiXCR on the 5' RACE reads; one entry per CDR3 protein. Seen here are approximately 1,100,000 distinct CDR3 sequences, more than 40% observed once, and the top ten hold about 20%. Specimen: blood. Receptors originate from a woman aged 55-69 years in good health.

This clonotype was picked up one time. The V call is TRBV9, the J call TRBJ2-1; 9 nucleotides align to TRBD2. This CDR3 comprises 18 residues. Germline assignment: CDR1 SGDLS and CDR2 YYNGEE. Trimming cost V 0 bases and J 9 bases; bases outside gene matches: 16. CDR3 coding DNA: TGTGCCAGCAGCGTAGCACCCAGAGAGTTAGCGGGAGATGTTGAGCAGTTCTTC. As protein: CASSVAPRELAGDVEQFF.

This rearrangement joins TRBV5-1 to TRBJ2-3; possible D gene TRBD1, 7 bases. From germline, CDR1 is SGHRS and CDR2 YFSETQ. There are 17 residues in the CDR3. Trimming shortened V by 3 bases and J by 0 bases, and 17 bases separated the two germline ends. CDR3 amino acids: CASSSDRVSGSTDTQYF. CDR3 coding DNA: TGCGCCAGCAGCTCAGACAGGGTCAGCGGGAGCACAGATACGCAGTATTTT.

The chain is built from TRBV12-3 or TRBV12-4 and TRBJ2-2, with D maybe TRBD1 (6 bases). V was pared by 5 bases and J by 4 bases, with 17 bases between. There are 16 residues in the CDR3. CDR3: CASSPHGGGGTGELFF. The CDR3, as DNA: TGTGCCAGCAGTCCCCATGGGGGCGGAGGCACCGGGGAGCTGTTTTTT.

The chain links TRBV5-5 to TRBJ1-1; no clear D. Germline-derived CDR1 and CDR2 are SGHKS and YYEKEE (reference sequence). CDR3 size: 12 residues. With 0 bases removed from V and 6 bases from J, the gap between germline ends came to 6 bases. The CDR3 loop reads CASSLGVAEAFF. The CDR3 nucleotides read TGTGCCAGCAGCTTGGGAGTTGCTGAAGCTTTCTTT.

This clonotype appeared many times. The chain has TRBV15 and TRBJ2-6; D is uncertain. CDR3 length: 15 amino acids. With 5 bases removed from V and 0 bases from J, the gap between germline ends came to 8 bases. In germline, CDR1 is LNHNV, CDR2 YYDKDF (reference sequence). CDR3 protein: CATSRPRSGANVLTF. CDR3 nucleotide sequence: TGTGCCACCAGCCGCCCCCGCTCTGGGGCCAACGTCCTGACTTTC.

The gene calls are TRBV7-9 and TRBJ2-1; tentative D call: TRBD2 (6 bases). The germline V gene has CDR1 SEHNR and CDR2 FQNEAQ (reference sequence). The length of the CDR3 is 14 residues. Trimming removed 5 bases from V and 7 bases from J, with 15 bases in between. The CDR3 reads CASSQGLRMNEQFF. The DNA for the CDR3 is TGTGCCAGCAGCCAGGGACTTAGGATGAATGAGCAGTTCTTC.

This chain uses TRBV11-2 with TRBJ1-2; no firm D call. The length of the CDR3 is 13 residues. Between the trimmed V and J ends, which lost 1 base and 10 bases, there was a span of 13 bases. Germline V CDR1 and CDR2: SGHAT, FQNNGV. The CDR3 sequence is CASSLGGRVDYTF. The CDR3 bases are TGTGCCAGCAGCTTAGGAGGACGGGTTGACTACACCTTC. The whole variable domain, remainder taken from reference TRBV11-2 and TRBJ1-2, is EAGVAQSPRYKIIEKRQSVAFWCNPISGHATLYWYQQILGQGPKLLIQFQNNGVVDDSQLPKDRFSAERLKGVDSTLKIQPAKLEDSAVYLCASSLGGRVDYTFGSGTRLTVV.

This clonotype was found a few times. This rearrangement joins TRBV30 to TRBJ2-7; D gene uncertain. The CDR3 has 13 residues. Trimming removed 2 bases at V and 1 base at J, with 9 bases between. Germline V gene data show CDR1 as GTSNPN and CDR2 as SVGIG (reference sequence). The CDR3 protein is CAWSKRRSYEQYF. The CDR3, as DNA: TGTGCCTGGAGTAAACGTAGGTCCTACGAGCAGTACTTC.

About this clonotype itself: One end of the junction is discordant with germline, which a read error may explain. The rearrangement links TRBV5-1 to TRBJ2-7; 10 nucleotides agree with TRBD2. CDR1 and CDR2 from the germline V gene are SGHRS and YFSETQ. CDR3 length: 15 residues. The CDR3 nucleotides read TGTGCCAGCAGCCTTGGGACTAGCGACTCCTACGAGCAGTACTTC. Residues: CASSLGTSDSYEQYF.

This chain uses TRBV5-1 with TRBJ2-5, with D unresolved. The length of the CDR3 is 14 residues. V was cut by 1 base and J by 5 bases, with 12 bases left in between. In germline, CDR1 is SGHRS, CDR2 YFSETQ. CDR3: CASSLLASGETQYF. CDR3 sequence (DNA): TGCGCCAGCAGCTTGCTGGCATCCGGGGAGACCCAGTACTTC.

CDR3 loop: CASSSLVGGFTDTQYF. As DNA, the CDR3 is TGTGCCAGCAGCTCCCTGGTGGGAGGTTTCACAGATACGCAGTATTTT. The rearrangement joins TRBV11-2 to TRBJ2-3; D is possibly TRBD2 (6 bases). This CDR3 is 16 amino acids long. Germline CDR1 and CDR2: SGHAT and FQNNGV. Trimming removed 4 bases from V and 2 bases from J, with 16 bases in between.

This clonotype showed up just once. The chain is built from TRBV19 and TRBJ2-4; D is perhaps TRBD1 or TRBD2 (5 bases each). The J call could be wrong; TRBJ2-7 is a better fit for the DNA end. Germline assignment: CDR1 LNHDA and CDR2 SQIVND (reference sequence). The CDR3 runs to 14 residues. CDR3 in DNA: TGTGCCAGTAGTAAACTCCCAGAGGGGCGCGAGCAGTACTTC. This codes for CASSKLPEGREQYF.

The CDR3 region has the DNA TGTGCCAGCAGCTTTGATAGCGGGAGGTCGGAGACCCAGTACTTC. Translation: CASSFDSGRSETQYF. V gene TRBV7-9 combines with J gene TRBJ2-5, with TRBD2 matching over 10 bases. In germline, CDR1 is SEHNR, CDR2 FQNEAQ (reference sequence). Unmatched junction bases numbered 6, after V lost 3 bases and J lost 5 bases. This CDR3 has 15 residues.

The gene calls are TRBV6-6 and TRBJ2-3; perhaps TRBD1 as D (6 bases). The CDR3 contains 13 residues. The V gene's germline CDR1 is MNHNY and CDR2 SVGAGI (reference sequence). V was clipped by 7 bases and J by 3 bases, with 11 bases between them. CDR3 in amino acids: CASTWDTTDTQYF. CDR3 sequence (DNA): TGTGCCAGCACCTGGGACACGACAGATACGCAGTATTTT.

Points on this clonotype: This could be a read error, since a much larger clone is one nucleotide away. The chain combines TRBV12-3 or TRBV12-4 with TRBJ2-1; D might be TRBD2 (5 bases). V was trimmed by 3 bases and J by 5 bases, leaving 14 bases between them. The CDR3 length is 15 residues. CDR3 sequence (DNA): TGTGCCAGCAGTTTCTCGACTAATGGGGACAATGAGCAGTTCTTC. Translating it yields CASSFSTNGDNEQFF.

The chain has TRBV5-1 and TRBJ1-2; TRBD1 matches at 7 bases. CDR1 and CDR2 (germline): SGHRS, YFSETQ. The V and J ends lost 3 bases and 4 bases, in that order; junction bases with no gene match: 9. CDR3 length: 15 amino acids. The DNA of the CDR3 is TGCGCCAGCAGCTCCCAAGACAGGGTTTCCTATGGCTACACCTTC. It yields the protein CASSSQDRVSYGYTF.

The chain combines TRBV7-3 with TRBJ2-1, with D tentatively TRBD2 (6 bases). Germline V gene data show CDR1 as SGHTA and CDR2 as FQGTGA. The CDR3 runs 16 residues. Trimming pared 5 bases from V and 4 bases from J, leaving 18 bases between. The CDR3, as DNA: TGTGCCAGCAGCCTAAGGAGCGGAGGGACGTACAATGAGCAGTTCTTC. Amino acids: CASSLRSGGTYNEQFF.

V and J are TRBV11-2 and TRBJ2-5, with no clear D. Germline lookup yields CDR1 SGHAT and CDR2 FQNNGV. The CDR3 totals 15 residues. Trimming stripped 10 bases from V and 11 bases from J, with 29 bases between. DNA for the CDR3: TGTGCCACTACAACCGGAGCTGAGATAAACAATGAGCAGTACTTC. Translating gives CATTTGAEINNEQYF. Using reference TRBV11-2 and TRBJ2-5 for the parts outside the CDR3, the full variable domain is EAGVAQSPRYKIIEKRQSVAFWCNPISGHATLYWYQQILGQGPKLLIQFQNNGVVDDSQLPKDRFSAERLKGVDSTLKIQPAKLEDSAVYLCATTTGAEINNEQYFGPGTRLLVL.

This chain connects TRBV12-3 or TRBV12-4 to TRBJ1-1; the match to TRBD1 covers 7 bases. Trimming removed 3 bases from V and 3 bases from J; junction bases left unmatched: 4. The CDR3 totals 14 residues. CDR3 coding DNA: TGTGCCAGCAGTTTGACAGGGCCCGACACTGAAGCTTTCTTT. Its translation: CASSLTGPDTEAFF.

The chain joins TRBV20-1 to TRBJ2-7, with TRBD1 identical over 8 bases. Trimming removed 4 bases from V and 3 bases from J; junction bases left unmatched: 8. In germline, CDR1 is DFQATT, CDR2 SNEGSKA (reference sequence). The CDR3 length is 14 residues. CDR3 amino acids: CSANHGQGGYEQYF. In DNA, the CDR3 is TGCAGTGCTAACCATGGACAGGGAGGCTACGAGCAGTACTTC.

The sample holds a few counts of this clonotype. This chain's CDR3 is CASSGGGLAGYNEQFF. The CDR3 DNA sequence: TGTGCCAGCAGCGGAGGAGGACTAGCGGGATACAATGAGCAGTTCTTC. The V and J genes are TRBV7-2 and TRBJ2-1, with 12 positions matching TRBD2. Germline values: CDR1 SGHTA, CDR2 FQGNSA. The CDR3 is 16 residues long. With 5 bases clipped from V and 4 bases from J, the junction kept 6 bases outside the gene matches.

The gene calls are TRBV10-3 and TRBJ2-5, with 9 bases identical to TRBD1. CDR1 is ENHRY and CDR2 is SYGVKD in the germline V gene. The CDR3 is 14 amino acids. The V gene end was trimmed by 10 bases and the J gene end by 11 bases; junction bases not matched to a gene: 17. CDR3 region: CATQAGTGNNEQYF. The CDR3 DNA is TGTGCCACCCAAGCTGGGACAGGGAACAATGAGCAGTACTTC.

The chain is built from TRBV15 and TRBJ1-6, with a weak D call TRBD1 (5 bases). Germline CDR1 and CDR2: LNHNV and YYDKDF (reference sequence). CDR3 length equals 15 residues. With 0 bases removed from V and 6 bases from J, the gap between germline ends came to 9 bases. CDR3 coding DNA: TGTGCCACCAGCAGAGATGTGGGGCGTAATTCACCCCTCCACTTT. Protein sequence: CATSRDVGRNSPLHF.

The chain joins TRBV7-6 to TRBJ2-3; 13 bases fit TRBD2. CDR1 and CDR2 (germline): SGHVS, FNYEAQ. V dropped 5 bases and J dropped 2; count of bases not matched to a gene: 7. The CDR3 spans 17 residues. The CDR3 here is CASSQGLAGSTTDTQYF. The CDR3 nucleotides are TGTGCCAGCAGCCAGGGACTAGCGGGAAGTACCACAGATACGCAGTATTTT.

This clonotype turned up a few times. The CDR3 DNA follows: TGCAGTGCTACCTTGGCGGGAGGCACAGATACGCAGTATTTT. Its translation: CSATLAGGTDTQYF. The genes are TRBV20-1 and TRBJ2-3; 7 bases are a match to TRBD2. The CDR3 contains 14 residues. In germline, CDR1 is DFQATT, CDR2 SNEGSKA (reference sequence). Trimming cost V 4 bases and J 1 base; bases outside gene matches: 5.

CDR3 loop: CASTGVGYYGYTF. DNA of the CDR3: TGTGCCAGCACGGGAGTAGGGTACTATGGCTACACCTTC. V and J are TRBV27 and TRBJ1-2; D ambiguous. V shed 7 bases and J shed 3 bases, with 12 bases lying between them. Looked up from germline, CDR1 is MNHEY and CDR2 is SMNVEV (reference sequence). The CDR3 contains 13 residues.

This clonotype was detected only a few times. The chain is built from TRBV5-5 and TRBJ2-7; no reliable D call. CDR3 length equals 14 residues. Trimming pared 2 bases from V and 0 bases from J, leaving 9 bases between. Germline assignment: CDR1 SGHKS and CDR2 YYEKEE (reference sequence). The CDR3: CASSFRLSSYEQYF. Written as DNA, the CDR3 is TGTGCCAGCAGCTTTAGACTGAGCTCCTACGAGCAGTACTTC.

This clonotype was seen only a few times. The CDR3 here is CATGGGDEQFF. The CDR3 bases are TGTGCCACGGGGGGCGGCGATGAGCAGTTCTTC. The chain uses TRBV10-3 and TRBJ2-1; D is perhaps TRBD2 (7 bases). V shed 10 bases and J shed 8 bases, with 12 bases lying between them. The CDR3 totals 11 residues. Germline V gene data show CDR1 as ENHRY and CDR2 as SYGVKD.

A single count supports this clonotype. The rearrangement uses TRBV6-2 or TRBV6-3 and TRBJ2-7; D gene unclear. This CDR3 comprises 12 residues. Between the trimmed V and J ends, which lost 2 bases and 6 bases, there was a span of 8 bases. Looked up from germline, CDR1 is MNHEY and CDR2 is SVGEGT. The CDR3 DNA follows: TGTGCCAGCAGTTACCAAGCGTTCGAGCAGTACTTC. As protein: CASSYQAFEQYF.